These 21 T cell receptor beta chains were sequenced from one sample in a study of blood T cell repertoires in COVID-19. TCRdb's table, derived via immunoSEQ multiplex PCR, lists solely in-frame clones and lacks some. Among roughly 180,000 clones, 81% were seen once, and the ten largest hold 11%. Material for sequencing was peripheral blood. The source of these receptors is a woman between 40 and 50 years old with COVID-19, enrolled during active disease.

The chain employs TRBV2 and TRBJ1-1; 8 bases map to TRBD1. Germline values: CDR1 SNHLY, CDR2 FYNNEI. The CDR3 totals 13 residues. V was clipped by 7 bases and J by 6 bases; unmatched bases: 7. In DNA, the CDR3 is TGTGCCAGCATCCTGGACAGGGTGGCTGAAGCTTTCTTT. Its protein product is CASILDRVAEAFF.

The chain recombines TRBV9 with TRBJ1-1; D remains unclear. With 4 bases removed from V and 1 base from J, the gap between germline ends came to 14 bases. Germline CDR1 and CDR2: SGDLS and YYNGEE. The CDR3 contains 15 residues. CDR3 sequence: CASSPEGLKNTEAFF. In DNA, the CDR3 is TGTGCCAGCAGCCCAGAGGGTTTGAAGAACACTGAAGCTTTCTTT.

The genes are TRBV30 and TRBJ2-7, with 7 nucleotides matching TRBD2. This CDR3 has 13 residues. From germline, CDR1 is GTSNPN and CDR2 SVGIG (reference sequence). V lost 2 bases to trimming and J lost 7 bases; unmatched junction nucleotides: 8. The CDR3 sequence is CAWSRGGPWEQYF. CDR3 coding DNA: TGTGCCTGGAGTCGGGGAGGGCCTTGGGAGCAGTACTTC.

V and J are TRBV15 and TRBJ2-2; TRBD1 aligns across 7 bases. The CDR3 runs to 17 residues. The germline CDR1 and CDR2 sequences are LNHNV and YYDKDF (reference sequence). V lost 6 bases, J lost 5 bases, and 15 bases stayed unmatched. CDR3 protein: CATSQGEALSRTGELFF. In DNA, the CDR3 is TGTGCCACCAGTCAGGGGGAAGCGTTGTCGAGGACCGGGGAGCTGTTTTTT.

The J gene is TRBJ2-1, the V gene TRBV7-8; D perhaps matches TRBD2 (5 bases). CDR1 is SGHVS, CDR2 FQNEAQ, per germline. CDR3 length: 14 residues. Trimming left V 0 bases short and J 2 bases short, with 5 bases between. The CDR3: CASSLAGAYNEQFF. Here the CDR3 DNA reads TGTGCCAGCAGCTTAGCGGGAGCCTACAATGAGCAGTTCTTC.

The gene calls are TRBV2 and TRBJ2-4, with a tentative D call TRBD1 (5 bases). The CDR3 runs 14 residues. V was cut by 5 bases and J by 12 bases, with 20 bases left in between. From germline, CDR1 is SNHLY and CDR2 FYNNEI. The CDR3 region is CASSFAVGAMGQYF. The CDR3 DNA reads TGTGCCAGCAGTTTCGCCGTAGGGGCGATGGGTCAGTACTTC. Complete variable domain (other parts from reference TRBV2 and TRBJ2-4): EPEVTQTPSHQVTQMGQEVILRCVPISNHLYFYWYRQILGQKVEFLVSFYNNEISEKSEIFDDQFSVERPDGSNFTLKIRSTKLEDSAMYFCASSFAVGAMGQYFGAGTRLSVL.

The gene calls are TRBV27 and TRBJ2-4; 7 bases are shared with TRBD1. CDR1 and CDR2 from the germline V gene are MNHEY and SMNVEV (reference sequence). The CDR3 has 14 amino acids. Trimming took 6 bases from V and 5 from J; bases not matched to a gene: 7. CDR3 DNA sequence: TGTGCCAGCAGGTCGACAGGGACGGAAAACATTCAGTACTTC. Translating gives CASRSTGTENIQYF.

The chain couples TRBV5-6 to TRBJ2-7; tentatively, D is TRBD1 (5 bases). The CDR3 totals 12 residues. Per germline, CDR1 SGHDT and CDR2 YYEEEE. V shed 4 bases and J shed 3 bases, with 8 bases lying between them. This CDR3 is CASSLDNYEQYF. DNA for the CDR3: TGTGCCAGCAGCCTGGACAACTACGAGCAGTACTTC.

The table lists this clone with a count of one. CDR3 in amino acids: CASSKRSSRGWTNEKLFF. In DNA form, the CDR3 reads TGTGCCAGCAGCAAACGATCTTCGCGGGGCTGGACTAATGAAAAACTGTTTTTT. The J gene is TRBJ1-4, the V gene TRBV21-1. TRBV21-1 is noted as a pseudogene. The CDR3 is 18 amino acids.

Sample share makes this clone medium-sized. The gene calls are TRBV7-9 and TRBJ2-2; TRBD1 matches 7 bases. Germline V lookup: CDR1 SEHNR, CDR2 FQNEAQ (reference sequence). The CDR3 spans 15 residues. V gave up 6 bases and J gave up 0 bases; unmatched junction bases: 4. The CDR3 loop is CASSSTGTNTGELFF. CDR3 DNA sequence: TGTGCCAGCAGTTCGACAGGGACGAACACCGGGGAGCTGTTTTTT.

The chain is built from TRBV10-2 and TRBJ2-3; no clear D gene. The germline V and J ends were trimmed by 5 bases and 5 bases, with 5 bases remaining between them. This CDR3 is 11 amino acids long. Germline-derived CDR1 and CDR2 are WSHSY and SAAADI. CDR3 protein: CASSTRDTQYF. In nucleotides, the CDR3 is TGCGCCAGCAGTACAAGAGATACGCAGTATTTT.

The rearrangement links TRBV2 to TRBJ2-4, with D possibly being TRBD1 (5 bases). CDR1 is SNHLY and CDR2 is FYNNEI in the germline V gene. CDR3 size: 14 residues. With 5 bases removed from V and 7 bases from J, the gap between germline ends came to 15 bases. CDR3 region: CASSKDNVPNIQYF. CDR3 bases: TGTGCCAGCAGTAAGGACAACGTTCCGAACATTCAGTACTTC.

The V and J genes are TRBV4-2 and TRBJ2-1, with D possibly being TRBD2 (5 bases). Trimming shortened V by 4 bases and J by 10 bases, and 11 bases separated the two germline ends. Germline V gene lookup returns CDR1 LGHNA and CDR2 YNFKEQ. CDR3 size: 12 residues. The CDR3 region has the DNA TGTGCCAGCAGCCTGGTTACGGGAGAGCAGTTCTTC. Translation: CASSLVTGEQFF.

The V call is TRBV12-3 or TRBV12-4, the J call TRBJ1-2; maybe TRBD1 (6 bases). Trimming shortened V by 6 bases and J by 7 bases, and 15 bases separated the two germline ends. The CDR3 has 13 amino acids. The CDR3 spells CASSSTGTGGYTF. CDR3 in DNA: TGTGCCAGCAGCTCTACAGGGACCGGTGGCTACACCTTC.

This rearrangement joins TRBV5-4 to TRBJ1-1, with TRBD1 matching over 8 bases. Trimming cost V 0 bases and J 3 bases; bases outside gene matches: 4. In germline, CDR1 is SGHNT, CDR2 YYREEE (reference sequence). The CDR3 runs 15 residues. CDR3 nucleotides: TGTGCCAGCAGCTTGGGACAGGGGTTGGACACTGAAGCTTTCTTT. As protein: CASSLGQGLDTEAFF.

For this clone: At one boundary the junction diverges from the germline segment, which might be a read error. The chain links TRBV7-7 to TRBJ2-2, with unresolved D. CDR1 and CDR2 (germline): SSHAT, FNYEAQ (reference sequence). The CDR3 consists of 16 residues. CDR3 sequence (DNA): TGTGCTAGCAGCCCAAGTTGGGCAGTAAACACCGGGGAGCTGTTTTTT. It is translated as CASSPSWAVNTGELFF.

The chain has TRBV2 and TRBJ2-2; maybe TRBD2 (6 bases). V was pared by 9 bases and J by 5 bases, with 19 bases between. Germline loops: CDR1 SNHLY, CDR2 FYNNEI. This CDR3 region has 15 residues. CDR3 residues: CASLPGLKGTGELFF. DNA of the CDR3: TGTGCCAGTTTACCGGGACTCAAGGGGACCGGGGAGCTGTTTTTT.

The chain combines TRBV30 with TRBJ1-1; no clear D gene. Deletions cut 0 bases from V and 2 bases from J, with 4 bases between. The germline CDR1 and CDR2 sequences are GTSNPN and SVGIG (reference sequence). This CDR3 spans 12 amino acids. The CDR3 DNA reads as TGTGCCTGGAGTGTACTTAACACTGAAGCTTTCTTT. As protein: CAWSVLNTEAFF.

The chain carries TRBV28 and TRBJ2-7; 8 nucleotides align to TRBD2. Trimming at V came to 6 bases and at J to 6 bases, leaving 10 bases not matched to a gene. Looked up from germline, CDR1 is MDHEN and CDR2 is SYDVKM. The CDR3 runs 14 residues. The CDR3 DNA is TGTGCCAGCAGCCCGCTTAGCGGGGAGAGCGAGCAGTACTTC. Its protein is CASSPLSGESEQYF.

This clone was counted only a few times. The V gene is TRBV9, the J gene TRBJ1-6; D not certain. This CDR3 spans 15 amino acids. Germline values: CDR1 SGDLS, CDR2 YYNGEE. V was pared by 3 bases and J by 5 bases, with 12 bases between. The chain's CDR3 is CASSGAAMDNSPLHF. The CDR3 DNA is TGTGCCAGCAGCGGCGCGGCGATGGATAATTCACCCCTCCACTTT.

This chain links TRBV9 with TRBJ1-5; weak D call: TRBD1 (5 bases). There are 14 residues in the CDR3. CDR1 and CDR2 (germline): SGDLS, YYNGEE. Trimming removed 0 bases from V and 7 bases from J, with 11 bases in between. The CDR3 bases are TGTGCCAGCAGCGTAGCTCCCCAGGGACAGCCCCAGCATTTT. It translates to CASSVAPQGQPQHF.